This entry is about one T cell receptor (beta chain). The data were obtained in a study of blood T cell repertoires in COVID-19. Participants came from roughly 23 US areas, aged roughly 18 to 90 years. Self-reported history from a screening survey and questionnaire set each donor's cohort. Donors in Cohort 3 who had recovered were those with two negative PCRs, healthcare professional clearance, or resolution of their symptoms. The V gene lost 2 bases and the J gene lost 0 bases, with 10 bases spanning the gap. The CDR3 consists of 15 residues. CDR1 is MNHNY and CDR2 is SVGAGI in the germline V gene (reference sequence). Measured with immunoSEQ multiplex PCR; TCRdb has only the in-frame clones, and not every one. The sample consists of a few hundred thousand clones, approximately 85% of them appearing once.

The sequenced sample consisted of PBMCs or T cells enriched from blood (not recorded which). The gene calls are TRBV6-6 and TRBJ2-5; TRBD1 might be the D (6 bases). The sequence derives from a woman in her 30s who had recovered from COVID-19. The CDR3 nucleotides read TGTGCCAGCAGTTACCCCCAGGGGTACCAAGAGACCCAGTACTTC. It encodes CASSYPQGYQETQYF.